The clone carrying this T cell receptor beta chain has more than one count but fewer than ten. The data were taken from a study of identical twins. All donors were healthy Caucasians. Template switching introduced a universal primer site, and the cDNA bore unique molecular identifiers. TCRdb analysed the 5' RACE reads with MiXCR anew, one entry per CDR3 protein. The sample has a few hundred thousand distinct CDR3 sequences, 9% to 10% seen once. These data also featured in a second study, about yellow fever vaccine responses in identical twins. This second report adds: Twin vaccine T cell responses reportedly seemed partly convergent, partly personalized.

Source material: PBMCs. The TCR comes from a woman under 30 in good health.

CDR3 region: CASSQLEQTYNEQFF. CDR3 DNA sequence: TGCGCCAGCAGCCAACTGGAGCAAACCTACAATGAGCAGTTCTTC. This rearrangement joins TRBV4-3 to TRBJ2-1; no reliable D call. The V end was cut by 2 bases, the J end by 2 bases, with 10 bases between. This CDR3 has 15 residues. Germline CDR1 reads LGHNA; CDR2 reads YSLEER.